The rows below give T cell receptor beta chains drawn from one sample of a study of blood T cell repertoires in COVID-19. Profiling relied on immunoSEQ multiplex PCR, and the TCRdb table lists in-frame clones only, not all of them. This table has approximately 240,000 clones, 65% to 85% appearing once. The sequenced sample was peripheral blood. All receptors come from a woman aged 30 to 39 with COVID-19, enrolled during active disease. CDR3s include the opening cysteine and the closing phenylalanine or tryptophan. Fields, in order: J gene, clone size, V gene, D gene, CDR3 DNA, CDR3 protein. The D gene is left open where the match is weak. Clone size is not always given. Where it is, it says once, few, many or a class for expanded clones.

j_gene: TRBJ2-1; abundance: NA; v_gene: TRBV7-9; d_gene: TRBD1; CDR3nt: TGTGCCAGCAGCTTACTCAGGGGGCACGATGAGCAGTTCTTC; CDR3aa: CASSLLRGHDEQFF
j_gene: TRBJ2-3; abundance: NA; v_gene: TRBV5-1; d_gene: NA; CDR3nt: TGCGCCAGCAGCTTGGGGGGCGCGTGGGGTTACGATACGCAGTATTTT; CDR3aa: CASSLGGAWGYDTQYF
j_gene: TRBJ2-3; abundance: NA; v_gene: TRBV7-9; d_gene: NA; CDR3nt: TGTGCCAGCAGCTTAGTGACTAGTATTTCCGATACGCAGTATTTT; CDR3aa: CASSLVTSISDTQYF
j_gene: TRBJ2-5; abundance: once; v_gene: TRBV30; d_gene: NA; CDR3nt: TGTGCCTGGAGTGGTGGGCAGGGCGGCGAGACCCAGTACTTC; CDR3aa: CAWSGGQGGETQYF
j_gene: TRBJ2-6; abundance: NA; v_gene: TRBV30; d_gene: TRBD1; CDR3nt: TGTGCCTGGGATACGGGACAGCTCTCTGGGGCCAACGTCCTGACTTTC; CDR3aa: CAWDTGQLSGANVLTF
j_gene: TRBJ2-2; abundance: NA; v_gene: TRBV28; d_gene: TRBD1; CDR3nt: TGTGCCAGCAGTTTATTCGGGGACAGGGGTGGCGGGGAGCTGTTTTTT; CDR3aa: CASSLFGDRGGGELFF
j_gene: TRBJ1-5; abundance: NA; v_gene: TRBV30; d_gene: NA; CDR3nt: TGTGCCTGGAGCCTTACTACTAGCAATCAGCCCCAGCATTTT; CDR3aa: CAWSLTTSNQPQHF
j_gene: TRBJ2-5; abundance: NA; v_gene: TRBV5-1; d_gene: NA; CDR3nt: TGCGCCAGCAGCTTGGCCGGTAGCGGACAAGAGACCCAGTACTTC; CDR3aa: CASSLAGSGQETQYF
j_gene: TRBJ2-2; abundance: NA; v_gene: TRBV4-1; d_gene: NA; CDR3nt: TGCGCCAGCAGCCCCCGGGACATCAACACCGGGGAGCTGTTTTTT; CDR3aa: CASSPRDINTGELFF
j_gene: TRBJ1-2; abundance: few; v_gene: TRBV5-4; d_gene: NA; CDR3nt: TGTGCCAGCAGCTGGAACAGGGCGTCATTGTATGGCTACACCTTC; CDR3aa: CASSWNRASLYGYTF